Each of the 25 T cell receptor beta chains below was sequenced from the same sample in a study of T-cell reconstitution after alpha-beta-depleted transplantation in children. Researchers prepared the TCRbeta library using unique molecular identifiers, the study reports. Using its own MiXCR run on the PCR reads, TCRdb lists one record per CDR3 protein. The table records about 370,000 distinct CDR3 sequences, about 20% of them present only once. The sequences come from PBMCs from the stem cell graft donor, collected from the stem cell graft. These receptors originate from a human donor who donated a stem cell graft to a child with acute myeloid leukemia.

The rearrangement uses TRBV27 and TRBJ1-2; TRBD1 aligns across 7 bases. This CDR3 is built from 14 residues. J gave up 4 bases and V 6 bases, and 8 bases lay outside the gene matches. Per germline, CDR1 MNHEY and CDR2 SMNVEV (reference sequence). The CDR3 loop reads CASRGDSTGYGYTF. The CDR3 DNA reads TGTGCCAGCAGGGGGGACAGTACCGGCTATGGCTACACCTTC.

This clonotype turned up a few times. The rearrangement uses TRBV15 and TRBJ2-5; possible D gene TRBD1, 5 bases. CDR3 size: 16 residues. The V end was cut by 1 base, the J end by 2 bases, with 14 bases between. CDR1 and CDR2 (germline): LNHNV, YYDKDF (reference sequence). The CDR3 DNA reads TGTGCCACCAGCAGAGCAGTTGGCAGGGATCAAGAGACCCAGTACTTC. This codes for CATSRAVGRDQETQYF.

The chain couples TRBV20-1 to TRBJ2-7; 15 bases map to TRBD2. Germline V CDR1 and CDR2: DFQATT, SNEGSKA (reference sequence). V shed 6 bases, J shed 7 bases, and the junction held 4 bases outside the gene matches. This CDR3 comprises 13 residues. CDR3 protein: CSAQGLAGGEQYF. Written as DNA, the CDR3 is TGCAGTGCCCAAGGACTAGCGGGAGGGGAGCAGTACTTC.

This clonotype appeared many times. This chain joins TRBV6-5 and TRBJ2-1; 9 nucleotides agree with TRBD2. The V gene's germline CDR1 is MNHEY and CDR2 SVGAGI. This CDR3 comprises 15 residues. Trimming cost V 0 bases and J 12 bases; bases outside gene matches: 9. CDR3 coding DNA: TGTGCCAGCAGTTACTCTGGGACTAGCCTGAAAGGGCAGTTCTTC. It encodes CASSYSGTSLKGQFF.

The V and J genes are TRBV27 and TRBJ1-5; no clear D gene. CDR1 and CDR2 from the germline V gene are MNHEY and SMNVEV (reference sequence). This CDR3 is built from 13 residues. V lost 6 bases and J 4 bases, leaving 10 bases between the germline ends. The CDR3 DNA reads as TGTGCCAGCAGGGACGGCGTAAATCAGCCCCAGCATTTT. Translating it yields CASRDGVNQPQHF.

This clonotype was seen only a few times. The V and J genes are TRBV29-1 and TRBJ2-1, with TRBD2 identical over 8 bases. CDR1 and CDR2 (germline): SQVTM, ANQGSEA. The CDR3 is made up of 12 amino acids. CDR3 bases: TGCAGTGCGGGGGGCTCCTACAATGAGCAGTTCTTC. Translating it yields CSAGGSYNEQFF.

This clonotype has a single count. The V call is TRBV6-2 or TRBV6-3, the J call TRBJ2-7; 15 bases line up with TRBD2. Trimming removed 4 bases from V and 1 base from J; junction bases left unmatched: 11. Germline lookup yields CDR1 MNHEY and CDR2 SVGEGT. CDR3 length equals 19 residues. CDR3 nucleotides: TGTGCCAGCAGTTCCCAAAGCACCGGGACTAGCGGGAGGTCCTACGAGCAGTACTTC. Amino acid sequence: CASSSQSTGTSGRSYEQYF.

This clonotype has ten or more counts. The J gene is TRBJ2-3, the V gene TRBV20-1; 11 nucleotides align to TRBD2. V shed 5 bases and J 2 bases; nucleotides not matched to a gene: 9. Germline V gene lookup returns CDR1 DFQATT and CDR2 SNEGSKA (reference sequence). CDR3 size: 16 residues. DNA for the CDR3: TGCAGTGCTTTAGCCCGACTAGCGGGGATCACAGATACGCAGTATTTT. Translated, it gives CSALARLAGITDTQYF.

This clonotype was counted ten times or more. The chain employs TRBV6-4 and TRBJ2-1; no clear D gene. Trimming removed 2 bases at V and 0 bases at J, with 11 bases between. This CDR3 is built from 16 residues. Germline CDR1 MRHNA, CDR2 SNTAGT. The CDR3: CASSDAETSSYNEQFF. The CDR3 DNA sequence: TGTGCCAGCAGTGACGCGGAAACGAGCTCCTACAATGAGCAGTTCTTC.

The chain uses TRBV11-1 and TRBJ2-5, with TRBD2 identical over 12 bases. Losses at the gene ends were 5 bases for V and 2 bases for J; bases not matched to a gene: 6. The germline V gene has CDR1 SGHAT and CDR2 FQDESV (reference sequence). The CDR3 length is 16 residues. The CDR3 loop reads CASSPTGLAGQETQYF. Here the CDR3 DNA reads TGTGCCAGCAGCCCCACTGGACTAGCGGGGCAAGAGACCCAGTACTTC.

The chain combines TRBV11-3 with TRBJ2-7, with D perhaps matching TRBD2 (6 bases). V was cut by 5 bases and J by 3 bases, with 17 bases left in between. The CDR3 has 15 amino acids. Germline V gene sequence: CDR1 SGHNT, CDR2 YENEEA. CDR3 sequence: CASSQGGPYLYEQYF. In DNA, the CDR3 is TGTGCCAGCAGCCAGGGAGGACCCTATCTCTACGAGCAGTACTTC.

This clonotype came up a few times. The V call is TRBV4-1, the J call TRBJ2-2, with 9 bases matching TRBD2. V was clipped by 1 base and J by 4 bases; unmatched bases: 13. Germline V gives CDR1 MGHRA, CDR2 YSYEKL. The CDR3 covers 19 residues. CDR3 loop: CASSQGASGKGRATGELFF. The CDR3 DNA sequence: TGCGCCAGCAGCCAAGGAGCTAGCGGGAAAGGGAGGGCCACCGGGGAGCTGTTTTTT.

The rearrangement uses TRBV5-6 and TRBJ2-7; TRBD1 aligns across 7 bases. The length of the CDR3 is 15 residues. J lost 3 bases, V lost 4 bases, and 10 bases had no gene match. Germline values: CDR1 SGHDT, CDR2 YYEEEE. In DNA form, the CDR3 reads TGTGCCAGCAGCCCCTCCGGGACAGTCCTCTACGAGCAGTACTTC. It encodes CASSPSGTVLYEQYF.

The J gene is TRBJ2-7, the V gene TRBV6-1; the D gene is possibly TRBD1 (6 bases). The germline V and J ends were trimmed by 2 bases and 2 bases, with 19 bases remaining between them. Germline V lookup: CDR1 MNHNS, CDR2 SASEGT. The CDR3 runs 17 residues. The DNA for the CDR3 is TGTGCCAGCAGTGAAAGAGGTCCGGGACATACACCCTACGAGCAGTACTTC. Translating gives CASSERGPGHTPYEQYF.

The chain joins TRBV12-3 or TRBV12-4 to TRBJ2-6, with a tentative D call TRBD1 (6 bases). The germline V and J ends were trimmed by 0 bases and 0 bases, with 18 bases remaining between them. The CDR3 runs to 20 residues. The CDR3 loop reads CASSLAGYRVSYSGANVLTF. The CDR3 DNA reads TGTGCCAGCAGTTTAGCTGGGTACAGGGTTTCTTACTCTGGGGCCAACGTCCTGACTTTC.

The chain uses TRBV12-3 or TRBV12-4 and TRBJ2-5, with D perhaps TRBD1 or TRBD2 (5 bases each). The CDR3 is 13 amino acids. The V end lost 10 bases, the J end lost 3 bases, and 15 bases lay between the germline ends. The CDR3 here is CATSRDLKETQYF. The CDR3 nucleotides are TGTGCCACATCCCGGGACCTCAAAGAGACCCAGTACTTC.

V is TRBV28 and J is TRBJ2-7; TRBD1 or TRBD2 may be the D gene (5 bases each). Trimming shortened V by 5 bases and J by 0 bases, and 14 bases separated the two germline ends. The germline V gene has CDR1 MDHEN and CDR2 SYDVKM. The CDR3 runs 15 residues. The CDR3 DNA reads as TGTGCCAGCAGTGCACTATGGGGGACCTCCTACGAGCAGTACTTC. Translated: CASSALWGTSYEQYF.

The chain combines TRBV2 with TRBJ2-1; TRBD2 agrees at 8 bases. The J segment lost 6 bases and the V segment lost 7 bases, leaving 11 bases of the junction unmatched. This CDR3 is 15 amino acids long. Germline CDR1 reads SNHLY; CDR2 reads FYNNEI. DNA of the CDR3: TGTGCCAGCACTTTACTAGCGGAGTTCGGCAATGAGCAGTTCTTC. This translates into CASTLLAEFGNEQFF. Using reference TRBV2 and TRBJ2-1 for the parts outside the CDR3, the full variable domain is EPEVTQTPSHQVTQMGQEVILRCVPISNHLYFYWYRQILGQKVEFLVSFYNNEISEKSEIFDDQFSVERPDGSNFTLKIRSTKLEDSAMYFCASTLLAEFGNEQFFGPGTRLTVL.

There are a few counts of this clonotype. The V gene is TRBV29-1, the J gene TRBJ2-3, with D unresolved. CDR3 length: 12 residues. Germline V CDR1 and CDR2: SQVTM, ANQGSEA. Trimming removed 5 bases from V and 0 bases from J, with 6 bases in between. The DNA for the CDR3 is TGCAGCGTTCAAACTAGCACAGATACGCAGTATTTT. Protein product: CSVQTSTDTQYF.

The V gene is TRBV20-1, the J gene TRBJ2-1; no clear D gene. V lost 0 bases to trimming and J lost 3 bases, with 12 bases between them. The CDR3 totals 15 residues. Germline V CDR1 and CDR2: DFQATT, SNEGSKA (reference sequence). The CDR3 sequence: CSARDHRIHYNEQFF. The DNA of the CDR3 is TGCAGTGCTAGAGATCATAGGATCCACTACAATGAGCAGTTCTTC.

The V gene is TRBV10-2, the J gene TRBJ2-7; 10 bases match TRBD2. The CDR3 runs 15 residues. Losses at the gene ends were 6 bases for V and 3 bases for J; bases not matched to a gene: 8. Germline V gives CDR1 WSHSY, CDR2 SAAADI. CDR3 in DNA: TGCGCCAGCAGGCCAAGCGGGAGGGCTGACTACGAGCAGTACTTC. Residues: CASRPSGRADYEQYF.

The chain couples TRBV6-1 to TRBJ1-4; no firm D call. V was shortened by 6 bases and J by 0 bases, with 14 bases between the two germline ends. The germline V gene has CDR1 MNHNS and CDR2 SASEGT. CDR3 length: 16 amino acids. The CDR3 sequence is CASSPWGHATNEKLFF. The CDR3, as DNA: TGTGCCAGCAGCCCGTGGGGTCATGCAACTAATGAAAAACTGTTTTTT.

The rearrangement joins TRBV6-5 to TRBJ1-1; D uncertain. CDR3 length: 14 residues. Germline loops: CDR1 MNHEY, CDR2 SVGAGI. V shed 1 base and J shed 1 base, with 7 bases lying between them. CDR3 in amino acids: CASSYWRTNTEAFF. In nucleotides, the CDR3 is TGTGCCAGCAGTTACTGGCGGACGAACACTGAAGCTTTCTTT.

J is TRBJ2-5 and V is TRBV29-1; D ambiguous. Germline V CDR1 and CDR2: SQVTM, ANQGSEA. V lost 3 bases and J 4 bases, leaving 21 bases between the germline ends. CDR3 length: 16 amino acids. CDR3: CSVEFAPISSGETQYF. The DNA of the CDR3 is TGCAGCGTTGAGTTTGCCCCAATAAGTTCGGGAGAGACCCAGTACTTC.

The chain has TRBV5-1 and TRBJ2-3; 9 nucleotides agree with TRBD2. Germline V gene data show CDR1 as SGHRS and CDR2 as YFSETQ. The CDR3 has 16 residues. Trimming cost V 1 base and J 2 bases; bases outside gene matches: 5. The CDR3 loop is CASSLSSGKVTDTQYF. CDR3 nucleotide sequence: TGCGCCAGCAGCTTGTCTAGCGGGAAGGTCACAGATACGCAGTATTTT.